This T cell receptor (beta chain) was recorded in a study of immune heterogeneity within non-small cell lung tumors. CDR3 of TCR beta was amplified by multiplex PCR that used 32 V and 13 J primers. TCRdb recomputed calls from the multiplex PCR reads with MiXCR, one row per CDR3 protein. The repertoire consists of over 25,000 distinct CDR3 sequences, with around 30% occurring once and the leading ten covering roughly 4%. TCRs were amplified from roughly 600 ng gDNA of bulk tumor per sample. Several biopsies were collected from each primary tumor during surgery. They were spaced as far apart as possible within the tumor mass. With untreated, newly diagnosed non-small cell lung cancer, the patients went on to undergo curative surgery. This clonotype was seen more than once but under ten times. This TCR was sampled from a man aged 35 to 55 with non-small cell lung cancer. The sample taken for sequencing was lung tumor tissue.

The DNA of the CDR3 is TGTGCCAGCAGGCAGACTAGCGGGAGCGGCTACAATGAGCAGTTCTTC. Translation: CASRQTSGSGYNEQFF. This rearrangement joins TRBV7-2 to TRBJ2-1, with 12 bases identical to TRBD2. The CDR3 is 16 amino acids. Per germline, CDR1 SGHTA and CDR2 FQGNSA. Trimming cost V 6 bases and J 3 bases; bases outside gene matches: 6.